One sample yielded the 27 T cell receptor beta chains listed below, sequenced in a study of blood T cell repertoires in COVID-19. Libraries were prepared by immunoSEQ multiplex PCR; TCRdb keeps only in-frame clonotypes and omits some of them. The repertoire includes 25,000 to 35,000 clones, over 70% of them detected once, and around a sixth sits in the top ten. Material for sequencing was peripheral blood. The receptors derive from a man between 70 and 80 years old with active COVID-19.

This chain connects TRBV6-5 to TRBJ1-4; D unresolved. The CDR3 is made up of 15 amino acids. Deletions cut 8 bases from V and 3 bases from J, with 16 bases between. Germline assignment: CDR1 MNHEY and CDR2 SVGAGI. CDR3 residues: CASRGGRKANEKLFF. The DNA of the CDR3 is TGTGCCAGCCGGGGAGGGAGGAAGGCTAATGAAAAACTGTTTTTT.

On this clone itself: One end of the junction is discordant with germline, which a read error may explain. The chain uses TRBV7-2 and TRBJ2-3, with 12 bases matching TRBD2. The CDR3 covers 16 residues. Per the germline V gene, CDR1 is SGHTA and CDR2 is FQGNSA. CDR3 sequence: CASSLAGGFGTDTQYF. The CDR3 coding sequence is TGTGCCAGCAGCCTAGCGGGGGGGTTTGGCACAGATACGCAGTATTTT.

The chain is built from TRBV7-2 and TRBJ1-3; 9 bases match TRBD1. Germline values: CDR1 SGHTA, CDR2 FQGNSA. Losses at the gene ends were 4 bases for V and 4 bases for J; bases not matched to a gene: 5. The CDR3 contains 15 residues. CDR3 sequence: CASSSQGAPGNTIYF. CDR3 nucleotides: TGTGCCAGCAGCTCACAGGGGGCGCCCGGAAACACCATATATTTT.

The J gene is TRBJ2-3, the V gene TRBV28, with D perhaps matching TRBD1 (6 bases). Germline CDR1 is MDHEN and CDR2 is SYDVKM. V was trimmed by 3 bases and J by 5 bases, leaving 12 bases between them. This CDR3 spans 14 amino acids. The CDR3 region is CASSFGYREDTQYF. The CDR3 DNA sequence: TGTGCCAGCAGTTTCGGATACAGGGAAGATACGCAGTATTTT. The variable domain in full, with the rest retrieved from reference TRBV28 and TRBJ2-3, is DVKVTQSSRYLVKRTGEKVFLECVQDMDHENMFWYRQDPGLGLRLIYFSYDVKMKEKGDIPEGYSVSREKKERFSLILESASTNQTSMYLCASSFGYREDTQYFGPGTRLTVL.

The chain joins TRBV6-5 to TRBJ1-1; unclear D gene. This CDR3 spans 15 amino acids. Between the trimmed V and J ends, which lost 0 bases and 6 bases, there was a span of 14 bases. CDR1 and CDR2 (germline): MNHEY, SVGAGI. CDR3 DNA sequence: TGTGCCAGCAGTTACTCGAACGGGGTCGGGGCTGAAGCTTTCTTT. Protein sequence: CASSYSNGVGAEAFF.

V usage is TRBV19 and J usage is TRBJ1-6; TRBD1 matches 7 bases. CDR1 and CDR2 from the germline V gene are LNHDA and SQIVND (reference sequence). The CDR3 is 13 residues long. V gave up 9 bases and J gave up 10 bases; unmatched junction bases: 9. As DNA, the CDR3 is TGTGCCAGCCAGACAGGGTTAAAGTCACCCCTCCACTTT. Residues: CASQTGLKSPLHF.

This sequence joins TRBV4-1 and TRBJ1-2; D not certain. This CDR3 spans 16 amino acids. The V gene's germline CDR1 is MGHRA and CDR2 YSYEKL. The V and J ends lost 0 bases and 7 bases respectively, with 18 bases between them. The CDR3 sequence is CASSQDSGIGYGGYTF. The CDR3 nucleotides read TGCGCCAGCAGCCAAGATTCGGGGATTGGGTATGGTGGCTACACCTTC.

A single count supports this clone. The chain links TRBV10-3 to TRBJ2-3; the match to TRBD2 covers 16 bases. V shed 8 bases and J 4 bases; nucleotides not matched to a gene: 12. Looked up from germline, CDR1 is ENHRY and CDR2 is SYGVKD. The CDR3 has 18 amino acids. CDR3 nucleotides: TGTGCCATCTCCCCACCCGGGACTAGCGGGGGGGTACCAGATACGCAGTATTTT. As protein: CAISPPGTSGGVPDTQYF.

The chain links TRBV30 to TRBJ1-6; maybe TRBD1 (6 bases). The germline V and J ends were trimmed by 3 bases and 9 bases, with 12 bases remaining between them. CDR1 and CDR2 (germline): GTSNPN, SVGIG (reference sequence). The CDR3 runs 13 residues. The CDR3 spells CAWRLQGPSPLHF. The CDR3 bases are TGTGCCTGGAGATTACAGGGCCCTTCACCCCTCCACTTT. The whole variable domain, remainder taken from reference TRBV30 and TRBJ1-6, is SQTIHQWPATLVQPVGSPLSLECTVEGTSNPNLYWYRQAAGRGLQLLFYSVGIGQISSEVPQNLSASRPQDRQFILSSKKLLLSDSGFYLCAWRLQGPSPLHFGNGTRLTVT.

V usage is TRBV28 and J usage is TRBJ1-5; TRBD1 agrees at 8 bases. The germline CDR1 and CDR2 sequences are MDHEN and SYDVKM. This CDR3 spans 15 amino acids. Trimming took 2 bases from V and 3 from J; bases not matched to a gene: 3. Here the CDR3 reads CASSLRTGINQPQHF. CDR3 bases: TGTGCCAGCAGTTTACGGACAGGGATCAATCAGCCCCAGCATTTT. The whole variable domain, remainder taken from reference TRBV28 and TRBJ1-5, is DVKVTQSSRYLVKRTGEKVFLECVQDMDHENMFWYRQDPGLGLRLIYFSYDVKMKEKGDIPEGYSVSREKKERFSLILESASTNQTSMYLCASSLRTGINQPQHFGDGTRLSIL.

This sequence joins TRBV4-3 and TRBJ1-1; 7 nucleotides line up with TRBD1. Germline V gene data show CDR1 as LGHNA and CDR2 as YSLEER. This CDR3 comprises 15 residues. V lost 3 bases, J lost 10 bases, and 14 bases stayed unmatched. CDR3 bases: TGCGCCAGCAGCCAGGGGGACAGACACCCTTCGGCAGCTTTCTTT. This sequence encodes CASSQGDRHPSAAFF.

This clone has just one count. The chain is built from TRBV9 and TRBJ2-3, with 12 bases identical to TRBD1. The length of the CDR3 is 17 residues. CDR1 is SGDLS and CDR2 is YYNGEE in the germline V gene. Trimming cost V 3 bases and J 6 bases; bases outside gene matches: 11. CDR3 sequence reads: CASSEDIRDRGPDTQYF. The CDR3, as DNA: TGTGCCAGCAGCGAGGATATCCGGGACAGGGGGCCGGATACGCAGTATTTT.

V usage is TRBV11-2 and J usage is TRBJ1-1; TRBD1 is a possible D gene (6 bases). This CDR3 region has 14 residues. CDR1 is SGHAT and CDR2 is FQNNGV in the germline V gene. V lost 0 bases to trimming and J lost 5 bases, with 10 bases between them. The CDR3 loop is CASSLEGGRTEAFF. The CDR3 DNA follows: TGTGCCAGCAGCTTAGAAGGGGGAAGGACTGAAGCTTTCTTT.

V usage is TRBV4-1 and J usage is TRBJ1-2, with 8 bases matching TRBD1. The V gene's germline CDR1 is MGHRA and CDR2 YSYEKL. The ends lost 2 bases at V and 5 bases at J; junction bases unmatched: 7. The CDR3 length is 15 residues. CDR3 region: CASSQQSGTGYGYTF. The CDR3 DNA follows: TGCGCCAGCAGCCAACAAAGCGGGACAGGATATGGCTACACCTTC.

The gene calls are TRBV7-2 and TRBJ2-3; 7 positions agree with TRBD2. V trimming: 5 bases; J trimming: 11 bases; junction bases outside the gene matches: 7. The CDR3 has 12 amino acids. Germline CDR1 reads SGHTA; CDR2 reads FQGNSA. The CDR3 sequence is CASSPSGDWQYF. In DNA form, the CDR3 reads TGTGCCAGCAGCCCCAGCGGGGACTGGCAGTATTTT.

The chain joins TRBV27 to TRBJ2-3; the D gene is possibly TRBD1 (6 bases). The V gene's germline CDR1 is MNHEY and CDR2 SMNVEV (reference sequence). This CDR3 has 14 amino acids. V was pared by 0 bases and J by 10 bases, with 14 bases between. The CDR3 region has the DNA TGTGCCAGCAGTTTATCCTCTGGATGGACAGCGCAGTATTTT. Amino acid sequence: CASSLSSGWTAQYF.

V gene TRBV7-2 combines with J gene TRBJ2-3; a possible D gene is TRBD1 (5 bases). Germline V gene lookup returns CDR1 SGHTA and CDR2 FQGNSA. Trimming took off 4 bases at V and 5 bases at J, with 22 bases between the two ends. This CDR3 is built from 17 residues. The CDR3 sequence: CASSSMGPGYPIDTQYF. CDR3 coding DNA: TGTGCCAGCAGCTCCATGGGGCCCGGTTACCCAATAGATACGCAGTATTTT.

This chain connects TRBV19 to TRBJ1-5; 8 bases map to TRBD1. The CDR3 extends over 16 amino acids. The V gene end was trimmed by 7 bases and the J gene end by 4 bases; junction bases not matched to a gene: 12. The germline V gene has CDR1 LNHDA and CDR2 SQIVND (reference sequence). DNA of the CDR3: TGTGCCAGTAATCCCTTCGACAGGGGAGGGAATCAGCCCCAGCATTTT. This sequence encodes CASNPFDRGGNQPQHF.

The chain joins TRBV11-2 to TRBJ1-4, with D maybe TRBD1 (5 bases). CDR1 and CDR2 from the germline V gene are SGHAT and FQNNGV. V dropped 0 bases and J dropped 0 bases, with 14 bases sitting between them. The CDR3 has 18 amino acids. The CDR3 DNA sequence: TGTGCCAGCAGCTTAGACGTAACGGGACTAACAACTAATGAAAAACTGTTTTTT. Translated: CASSLDVTGLTTNEKLFF.

This chain connects TRBV28 to TRBJ2-7; D is possibly TRBD2 (6 bases). Trimming took 7 bases from V and 2 from J, leaving 15 bases between them. The CDR3 runs to 14 residues. Per the germline V gene, CDR1 is MDHEN and CDR2 is SYDVKM. In nucleotides, the CDR3 is TGTGCCAGCACAGTTGGAGGGCTACCCTACGAGCAGTACTTC. It codes for CASTVGGLPYEQYF.

The chain uses TRBV5-1 and TRBJ1-1; 12 bases are shared with TRBD1. Per germline, CDR1 SGHRS and CDR2 YFSETQ. The V and J ends lost 3 bases and 4 bases, in that order; junction bases with no gene match: 10. The CDR3 totals 17 residues. The CDR3 sequence: CASSSTGTGGASTEAFF. In nucleotides, the CDR3 is TGCGCCAGCAGCTCGACCGGGACAGGGGGCGCGAGCACTGAAGCTTTCTTT.

The chain uses TRBV7-8 and TRBJ2-7; 12 bases align to TRBD2. CDR1 is SGHVS, CDR2 FQNEAQ, per germline. With 2 bases clipped from V and 2 bases from J, the junction kept 1 base outside the gene matches. This CDR3 region has 15 residues. Here the CDR3 DNA reads TGTGCCAGCAGCTTACCTAGCGGGGGGGCCTACGAGCAGTACTTC. Translating it yields CASSLPSGGAYEQYF.

This sequence joins TRBV4-3 and TRBJ1-3; D is ambiguous. The V gene's germline CDR1 is LGHNA and CDR2 YSLEER. The CDR3 consists of 15 residues. The V gene lost 0 bases and the J gene lost 0 bases, with 6 bases spanning the gap. The CDR3 loop is CASSQEYGSGNTIYF. The DNA of the CDR3 is TGCGCCAGCAGCCAAGAATACGGCTCTGGAAACACCATATATTTT.

This chain links TRBV7-7 with TRBJ2-5; TRBD1 matches 9 bases. There are 13 residues in the CDR3. V was pared by 5 bases and J by 5 bases, with 3 bases of the junction left unmatched. Germline V lookup: CDR1 SSHAT, CDR2 FNYEAQ (reference sequence). CDR3 sequence reads: CASSKDRGETQYF. The CDR3 DNA reads TGTGCCAGCAGCAAAGACAGGGGGGAGACCCAGTACTTC.

This chain uses TRBV5-1 with TRBJ2-1; 11 bases are shared with TRBD2. The CDR3 length is 15 residues. Germline loops: CDR1 SGHRS, CDR2 YFSETQ. V lost 4 bases to trimming and J lost 2 bases; unmatched junction nucleotides: 2. The CDR3 coding sequence is TGCGCCAGCAGCCCTAGCGGGGGGACCTACAATGAGCAGTTCTTC. It encodes CASSPSGGTYNEQFF.

This chain uses TRBV9 with TRBJ1-2; 7 nucleotides match TRBD1. Looked up from germline, CDR1 is SGDLS and CDR2 is YYNGEE. V gave up 2 bases and J gave up 1 base; unmatched junction bases: 8. The CDR3 runs to 16 residues. CDR3 DNA: TGTGCCAGCAGCGTCGGACAGGCTTCGCTTAACTATGGCTACACCTTC. Residues: CASSVGQASLNYGYTF.

The rearrangement uses TRBV11-2 and TRBJ2-2; 7 bases agree with TRBD1. With V trimmed by 5 bases and J by 6 bases, 9 bases remained unmatched. CDR3 length: 15 amino acids. Germline V gives CDR1 SGHAT, CDR2 FQNNGV. As DNA, the CDR3 is TGTGCCAGCAGCCCCAGGGGGATCGGGTCCGGGGAGCTGTTTTTT. Amino acids: CASSPRGIGSGELFF.